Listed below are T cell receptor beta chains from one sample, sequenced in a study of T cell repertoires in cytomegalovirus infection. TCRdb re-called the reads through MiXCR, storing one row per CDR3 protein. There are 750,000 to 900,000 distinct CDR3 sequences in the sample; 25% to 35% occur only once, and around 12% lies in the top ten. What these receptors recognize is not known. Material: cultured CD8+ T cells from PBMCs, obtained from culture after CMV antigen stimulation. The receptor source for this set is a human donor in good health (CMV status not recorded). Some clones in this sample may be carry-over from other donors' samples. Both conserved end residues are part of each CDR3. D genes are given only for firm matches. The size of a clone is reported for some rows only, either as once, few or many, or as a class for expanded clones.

TGTGCCAGCAGTTTTATGAAAAGTAGCTACGAGCAGTACTTC CASSFMKSSYEQYF NA 14 NA TRBJ2-7 TRBV12-3/TRBV12-4
TGTGCCAGCAGCGTGAGTCGGGGGGAAACGGTCACAGATACGCAGTATTTT CASSVSRGETVTDTQYF TRBD2 17 NA TRBJ2-3 TRBV9
TGTGCCAGCAGCGGGACAGGGGGGGAGCTGTTTTTT CASSGTGGELFF TRBD1 12 many TRBJ2-2 TRBV12-3/TRBV12-4
TGTGCCAGCAGCCAACAAACAGGAGGGGCTGAAGCTTTCTTT CASSQQTGGAEAFF NA 14 NA TRBJ1-1 TRBV4-2
TGTGCCAGCAGCTTAAATGGCGGGGGGGCACGGGAGACCCAGTACTTC CASSLNGGGARETQYF TRBD2 16 many TRBJ2-5 TRBV7-2
TGCGCCAGCAGCTTCACTGAGCGGGGTCTCTCCTACAATGAGCAGTTCTTC CASSFTERGLSYNEQFF TRBD2 17 few TRBJ2-1 TRBV5-1
TGTGCCAGCAGCGAGGGTGGGTGGTCAGATACGCAGTATTTT CASSEGGWSDTQYF NA 14 many TRBJ2-3 TRBV11-2
TGTGCCAGCTGGGGTTCGGGCGATCCGAACACTGAAGCTTTCTTT CASWGSGDPNTEAFF NA 15 NA TRBJ1-1 TRBV6-5
TGTGCCAGTAGTATAGAGGGGGGAAGCACAGATACGCAGTATTTT CASSIEGGSTDTQYF NA 15 few TRBJ2-3 TRBV19
TGCAGTGCTAGAGAGACAGGGGCCGGCTACACCTTC CSARETGAGYTF TRBD1 12 many TRBJ1-2 TRBV20-1
TGCGCCAGCAGCCAAGATCCCCGGGACGGATGGACCTATCAGCCCCAGCATTTT CASSQDPRDGWTYQPQHF NA 18 NA TRBJ1-5 TRBV4-1
TGTGCCAGCATTCCTTGGGACAACTATGGCTACACCTTC CASIPWDNYGYTF NA 13 NA TRBJ1-2 TRBV6-6
TGTGCCACCAGTGCCGGACAGGGGGCCAGGAATAACTATGGCTACACCTTC CATSAGQGARNNYGYTF TRBD1 17 few TRBJ1-2 TRBV24-1
TGTGCCAGCAGTGTCGGGACAGGGTGGAGCACAGATACGCAGTATTTT CASSVGTGWSTDTQYF TRBD1 16 NA TRBJ2-3 TRBV2
TGTGCCAGCAGCTTGGATGGAAAACTGTTTTTT CASSLDGKLFF NA 11 medium-sized TRBJ1-4 TRBV7-2
TGCGCCAGCAGTTACGGGCGTCTGGGGGGTCAGCCCCAGCATTTT CASSYGRLGGQPQHF NA 15 NA TRBJ1-5 TRBV6-5
TGTGCCAGCAGTGGGGGACCAGAGACAGCCTCGGCTAATGAAAAACTGTTTTTT CASSGGPETASANEKLFF NA 18 NA TRBJ1-4 TRBV2
TGTGCCAGCAGGAGAGGGGCCAATGAGCAGTTCTTC CASRRGANEQFF NA 12 few TRBJ2-1 TRBV6-1
TGTGCCAGCAGTGAAGCGGGTGGGCAGAACGGCGAGACCCAGTACTTC CASSEAGGQNGETQYF NA 16 few TRBJ2-5 TRBV2
TGTGCCAGCAGTTACTCTGGTCCAGGGAGCTCCTACGAGCAGTACTTC CASSYSGPGSSYEQYF NA 16 few TRBJ2-7 TRBV6-5
TGTGCCAGCATACGACAGGGGGCGTATGGCTACACCTTC CASIRQGAYGYTF TRBD1 13 NA TRBJ1-2 TRBV2
TGTGCCAGCAGTGAACCGTCAGAACTAACGACTAGCGTGTCCTACAATGAGCAGTTCTTC CASSEPSELTTSVSYNEQFF TRBD2 20 NA TRBJ2-1 TRBV2
TGTGCTAGCAGCTTAACTCCGGCGGTTGGGAAACGCAATGAGCAGTTCTTC CASSLTPAVGKRNEQFF NA 17 NA TRBJ2-1 TRBV7-6
TGTGCCAGCAGTGGGGGGCAGCTCACCGGGGAGCTGTTTTTT CASSGGQLTGELFF NA 14 NA TRBJ2-2 TRBV2